The 6 T cell receptor beta chains presented below share a single source sample, sequenced in a study of Graves' ophthalmopathy and Graves' hyperthyroidism. RNA transcripts were the source from which TCR beta CDR3 regions were amplified. First-round RT-PCR employed HTBI primers, with a second-round multiplex PCR after it. TCRdb re-called the multiplex PCR reads through MiXCR, storing one row per CDR3 protein. The sample shows 500,000 to 700,000 distinct CDR3 sequences, approximately 21% of them seen only once. Specimen: peripheral blood. These receptors all come from a woman aged 18-30 years with stable Graves' hyperthyroidism. Some clones in this sample may be carry-over from other donors' samples.

The J gene is TRBJ1-1, the V gene TRBV13; perhaps TRBD1 as D (5 bases). The V gene lost 5 bases and the J gene lost 3 bases, with 13 bases spanning the gap. The germline CDR1 and CDR2 sequences are PRHDT and FYEKMQ (reference sequence). This CDR3 has 14 amino acids. The CDR3 DNA reads as TGTGCCAGCAGCATCCGACAGTGGGACACTGAAGCTTTCTTT. Translated, it gives CASSIRQWDTEAFF.

This clonotype was seen at least ten times. The gene calls are TRBV7-2 and TRBJ2-7, with 9 bases aligning to TRBD2. The V segment lost 5 bases and the J segment 6 bases; nucleotides outside the gene matches: 11. Per germline, CDR1 SGHTA and CDR2 FQGNSA. The CDR3 spans 15 residues. The CDR3 region is CASSIPGLAVLEQYF. The DNA for the CDR3 is TGTGCCAGCAGCATTCCGGGACTAGCTGTCCTCGAGCAGTACTTC.

This chain joins TRBV29-1 and TRBJ1-2; D may be TRBD1 (5 bases). Germline values: CDR1 SQVTM, CDR2 ANQGSEA. V shed 3 bases and J shed 2 bases, with 10 bases lying between them. This CDR3 comprises 13 residues. The CDR3 region is CSVEGELNYGYTF. CDR3 sequence (DNA): TGCAGCGTTGAGGGGGAATTGAACTATGGCTACACCTTC.

The genes are TRBV28 and TRBJ1-5, with a possible D match to TRBD1 (5 bases). This CDR3 has 14 residues. The V gene lost 6 bases and the J gene lost 7 bases, with 16 bases spanning the gap. Germline V gene sequence: CDR1 MDHEN, CDR2 SYDVKM. CDR3 protein: CASRRTGLRQPQHF. CDR3 in DNA: TGTGCCAGCAGACGTACAGGTCTCAGGCAGCCCCAGCATTTT.

The chain couples TRBV27 to TRBJ2-5; no clear D. Germline V gene data show CDR1 as MNHEY and CDR2 as SMNVEV (reference sequence). There are 16 residues in the CDR3. V was pared by 2 bases and J by 6 bases, with 19 bases between. The CDR3 reads CASSLRRASSVQTQYF. The CDR3 nucleotides are TGTGCCAGCAGTTTAAGGCGCGCCAGTTCTGTGCAGACCCAGTACTTC.

The chain carries TRBV7-2 and TRBJ2-7, with 7 bases fitting TRBD2. Germline V gene sequence: CDR1 SGHTA, CDR2 FQGNSA. CDR3 length equals 14 residues. J gave up 7 bases and V 3 bases, and 9 bases lay outside the gene matches. Here the CDR3 reads CASSLAGELGEQYF. For the CDR3, the DNA is TGTGCCAGCAGCTTGGCGGGGGAACTGGGAGAGCAGTACTTC.